One and the same sample provided the 16 T cell receptor beta chains below, sequenced in a study of cytomegalovirus exposure and HLA in healthy donors. The data were produced by immunoSEQ multiplex PCR, yet TCRdb's version contains in-frame clones alone and is incomplete. Of fewer than 250,000 clones in the sample, more than 75% are singletons; the top ten hold approximately 2.5%. The sequenced sample was PBMCs. The receptors stem from a man younger than 35 in good health and CMV-seronegative.

The chain combines TRBV4-2 with TRBJ1-2; possibly TRBD1 for D (6 bases). The CDR3 runs 15 residues. Germline CDR1 is LGHNA and CDR2 is YNFKEQ. V shed 2 bases and J shed 4 bases, with 14 bases lying between them. CDR3 region: CASSQSMGGPYGYTF. Here the CDR3 DNA reads TGTGCCAGCAGCCAAAGCATGGGGGGGCCCTATGGCTACACCTTC.

V usage is TRBV6-5 and J usage is TRBJ2-5; 7 bases map to TRBD1. This CDR3 spans 13 amino acids. V lost 0 bases and J lost 6; bases outside the gene matches: 1. Germline V gene lookup returns CDR1 MNHEY and CDR2 SVGAGI. CDR3 amino acids: CASSYSQGQTQYF. The CDR3 DNA reads TGTGCCAGCAGTTACTCACAGGGGCAGACCCAGTACTTC.

The CDR3, as DNA: TGTGCCAGCTCACCTGCGACTGTGGAAGCTTTCTTT. It encodes CASSPATVEAFF. The chain carries TRBV18 and TRBJ1-1; no definite D call. The ends were cut back, 3 bases at V and 8 bases at J, with 10 bases in the middle. The CDR3 loop spans 12 amino acids. The germline gives CDR1 KGHSH, CDR2 LQKENI. Complete variable domain (other parts from reference TRBV18 and TRBJ1-1): NAGVMQNPRHLVRRRGQEARLRCSPMKGHSHVYWYRQLPEEGLKFMVYLQKENIIDESGMPKERFSAEFPKEGPSILRIQQVVRGDSAAYFCASSPATVEAFFGQGTRLTVV.

The rearrangement uses TRBV5-1 and TRBJ2-2; D is unresolved. Looked up from germline, CDR1 is SGHRS and CDR2 is YFSETQ. The CDR3 is 11 amino acids. V was clipped by 2 bases and J by 8 bases, with 4 bases between them. CDR3 sequence: CASSLEGELFF. The CDR3 region has the DNA TGCGCCAGCAGCTTAGAGGGGGAGCTGTTTTTT.

The gene calls are TRBV7-6 and TRBJ1-1; possible D gene TRBD1, 6 bases. The CDR3 spans 12 residues. V was trimmed by 5 bases and J by 11 bases, leaving 15 bases between them. CDR1 and CDR2 from the germline V gene are SGHVS and FNYEAQ. The CDR3 DNA reads as TGTGCCAGCAGCCCTGGGCAGGGGTGTGCTTTCTTT. Translated: CASSPGQGCAFF.

J is TRBJ1-2 and V is TRBV29-1; 7 nucleotides agree with TRBD1. CDR1 SQVTM and CDR2 ANQGSEA come from the germline V gene. The CDR3 is made up of 13 amino acids. The V and J ends lost 5 bases and 4 bases, in that order; junction bases with no gene match: 7. The CDR3 protein is CSVKVRGAYGYTF. The DNA of the CDR3 is TGCAGCGTTAAAGTCAGGGGGGCCTATGGCTACACCTTC.

This clone came up once. The V call is TRBV29-1, the J call TRBJ1-2, with 8 positions matching TRBD1. The CDR3 consists of 12 residues. V gave up 7 bases and J gave up 2 bases; unmatched junction bases: 3. Germline loops: CDR1 SQVTM, CDR2 ANQGSEA. CDR3 in amino acids: CSAGQGNYGYTF. In DNA, the CDR3 is TGCAGCGCCGGACAGGGCAACTATGGCTACACCTTC.

This clone came up once. J is TRBJ1-2 and V is TRBV9; 11 bases agree with TRBD1. Germline CDR1 is SGDLS and CDR2 is YYNGEE. V shed 4 bases and J 4 bases; nucleotides not matched to a gene: 6. CDR3 length: 15 residues. Written as DNA, the CDR3 is TGTGCCAGCAGCCCCGGGACAGGGGGTTTCTATGGCTACACCTTC. It encodes CASSPGTGGFYGYTF. The whole variable domain, remainder taken from reference TRBV9 and TRBJ1-2, is DSGVTQTPKHLITATGQRVTLRCSPRSGDLSVYWYQQSLDQGLQFLIQYYNGEERAKGNILERFSAQQFPDLHSELNLSSLELGDSALYFCASSPGTGGFYGYTFGSGTRLTVV.

The chain uses TRBV4-3 and TRBJ1-2; no definite D call. V lost 3 bases, J lost 5 bases, and 10 bases lay in between. Germline V CDR1 and CDR2: LGHNA, YSLEER. CDR3 length equals 13 residues. CDR3 DNA: TGCGCCAGCAGCCAGGCGGATGGATATGGCTACACCTTC. Its translation: CASSQADGYGYTF.

The genes are TRBV27 and TRBJ2-2; TRBD2 matches 10 bases. Germline values: CDR1 MNHEY, CDR2 SMNVEV (reference sequence). The CDR3 is made up of 17 amino acids. The V and J ends lost 6 bases and 0 bases, in that order; junction bases with no gene match: 7. The CDR3 nucleotides read TGTGCCAGCAGGGGGACTAGCGCCCGTACGAACACCGGGGAGCTGTTTTTT. Translating gives CASRGTSARTNTGELFF.

The chain combines TRBV6-1 with TRBJ2-3, with D possibly being TRBD2 (5 bases). Germline CDR1 reads MNHNS; CDR2 reads SASEGT. The CDR3 covers 14 residues. V lost 6 bases and J lost 5, with 15 bases in between. The CDR3 loop is CASSLTRFGDTQYF. DNA for the CDR3: TGTGCCAGCAGCCTCACTAGGTTTGGAGATACGCAGTATTTT.

This clone was seen more than once but under ten times. V is TRBV7-2 and J is TRBJ2-7; possible D gene TRBD1, 6 bases. The germline CDR1 and CDR2 sequences are SGHTA and FQGNSA. The CDR3 runs to 13 residues. Trimming pared 5 bases from V and 4 bases from J, leaving 12 bases between. In DNA, the CDR3 is TGTGCCAGCAGCGTAGACAGGTTTTACGAGCAGTACTTC. Its protein is CASSVDRFYEQYF. Variable domain in full (rest from reference TRBV7-2 and TRBJ2-7): GAGVSQSPSNKVTEKGKDVELRCDPISGHTALYWYRQSLGQGLEFLIYFQGNSAPDKSGLPSDRFSAERTGGSVSTLTIQRTQQEDSAVYLCASSVDRFYEQYFGPGTRLTVT.

This chain joins TRBV5-4 and TRBJ2-5, with TRBD2 identical over 8 bases. V was clipped by 2 bases and J by 1 base; unmatched bases: 7. This CDR3 region has 16 residues. The V gene's germline CDR1 is SGHNT and CDR2 YYREEE (reference sequence). The CDR3 here is CASSFVGLVRQETQYF. CDR3 DNA sequence: TGTGCCAGCAGCTTTGTGGGACTAGTCCGCCAAGAGACCCAGTACTTC.

The chain employs TRBV19 and TRBJ2-1, with D maybe TRBD2 (5 bases). Germline V gives CDR1 LNHDA, CDR2 SQIVND (reference sequence). Trimming pared 8 bases from V and 0 bases from J, leaving 14 bases between. The length of the CDR3 is 15 residues. The CDR3 region is CASPRVASSYNEQFF. The DNA of the CDR3 is TGTGCCAGTCCGAGGGTTGCTAGCTCCTACAATGAGCAGTTCTTC.

The chain links TRBV7-2 to TRBJ2-2; TRBD2 matches 7 bases. This CDR3 region has 15 residues. CDR1 and CDR2 from the germline V gene are SGHTA and FQGNSA. The trim removed 5 bases at V and 1 base at J, leaving 4 bases unmatched. CDR3 DNA: TGTGCCAGCAGCCCTAAGCGGGGGAACACCGGGGAGCTGTTTTTT. It translates to CASSPKRGNTGELFF.

The chain carries TRBV9 and TRBJ2-1; 8 positions match TRBD2. V lost 5 bases to trimming and J lost 5 bases; unmatched junction nucleotides: 6. CDR3 length: 14 amino acids. The germline gives CDR1 SGDLS, CDR2 YYNGEE. The CDR3 nucleotides read TGTGCCAGCAGACCGGGACTAGAGAACAATGAGCAGTTCTTC. Translating it yields CASRPGLENNEQFF.